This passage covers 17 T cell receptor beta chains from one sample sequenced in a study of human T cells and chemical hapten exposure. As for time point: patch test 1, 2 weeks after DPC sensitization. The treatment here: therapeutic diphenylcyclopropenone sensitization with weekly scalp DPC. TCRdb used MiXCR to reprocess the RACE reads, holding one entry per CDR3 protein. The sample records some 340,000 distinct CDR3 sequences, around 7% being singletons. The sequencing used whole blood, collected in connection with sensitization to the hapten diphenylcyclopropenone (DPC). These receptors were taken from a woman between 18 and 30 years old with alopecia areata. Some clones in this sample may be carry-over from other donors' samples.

DNA of the CDR3: TGTGCCAGCAGCTCCATAGACGGGCAAGAGACCCAGTACTTC. This translates into CASSSIDGQETQYF. The chain employs TRBV7-2 and TRBJ2-5; D unresolved. V lost 4 bases and J 2 bases, leaving 11 bases between the germline ends. Germline loops: CDR1 SGHTA, CDR2 FQGNSA. CDR3 length: 14 residues.

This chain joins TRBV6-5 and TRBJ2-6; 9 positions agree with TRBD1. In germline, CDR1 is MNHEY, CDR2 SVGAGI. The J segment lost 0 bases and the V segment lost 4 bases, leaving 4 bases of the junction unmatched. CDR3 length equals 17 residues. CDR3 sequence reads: CASSLGQGISGANVLTF. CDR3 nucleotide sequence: TGTGCCAGCAGTTTGGGACAGGGAATCTCTGGGGCCAACGTCCTGACTTTC.

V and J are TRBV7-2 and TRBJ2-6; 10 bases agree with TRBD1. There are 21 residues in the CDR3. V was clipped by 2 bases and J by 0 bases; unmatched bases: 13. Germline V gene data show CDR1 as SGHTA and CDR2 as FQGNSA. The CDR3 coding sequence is TGTGCCAGCAGCTTAAGGGACAGGGGTGGTCTTGGCCTCTCTGGGGCCAACGTCCTGACTTTC. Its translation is CASSLRDRGGLGLSGANVLTF.

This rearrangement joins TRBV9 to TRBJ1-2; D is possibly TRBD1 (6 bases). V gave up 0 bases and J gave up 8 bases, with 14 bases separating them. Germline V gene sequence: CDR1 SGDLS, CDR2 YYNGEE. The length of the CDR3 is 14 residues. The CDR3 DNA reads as TGTGCCAGCAGCGTAGATGGGGGGCGAGGAGGCTACACCTTC. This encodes CASSVDGGRGGYTF.

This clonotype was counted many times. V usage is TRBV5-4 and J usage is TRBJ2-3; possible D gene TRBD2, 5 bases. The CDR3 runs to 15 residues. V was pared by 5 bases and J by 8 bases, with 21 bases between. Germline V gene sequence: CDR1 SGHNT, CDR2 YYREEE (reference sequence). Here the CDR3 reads CASSLGAGVKVTQYF. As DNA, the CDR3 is TGTGCCAGCAGTCTGGGAGCCGGGGTTAAGGTTACGCAGTATTTT.

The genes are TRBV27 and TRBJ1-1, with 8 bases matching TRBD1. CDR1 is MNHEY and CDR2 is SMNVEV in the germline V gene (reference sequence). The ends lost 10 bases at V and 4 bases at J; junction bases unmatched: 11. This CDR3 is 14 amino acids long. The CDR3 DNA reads TGTGCCACCCGCCCAGGGGGCTGGTCCACTGAAGCTTTCTTT. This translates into CATRPGGWSTEAFF.

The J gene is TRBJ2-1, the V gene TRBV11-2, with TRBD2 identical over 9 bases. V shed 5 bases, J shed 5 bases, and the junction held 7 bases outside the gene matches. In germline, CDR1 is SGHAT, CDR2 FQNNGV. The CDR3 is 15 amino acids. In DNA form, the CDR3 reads TGTGCCAGCAGCCCGGGACTAGCTGTCCACAATGAGCAGTTCTTC. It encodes CASSPGLAVHNEQFF.

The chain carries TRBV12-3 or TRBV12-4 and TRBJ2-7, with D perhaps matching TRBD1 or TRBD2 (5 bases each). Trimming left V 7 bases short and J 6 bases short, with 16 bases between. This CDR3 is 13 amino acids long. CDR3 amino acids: CASIGTAHGEQYF. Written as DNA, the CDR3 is TGTGCCAGCATTGGGACGGCCCACGGCGAGCAGTACTTC.

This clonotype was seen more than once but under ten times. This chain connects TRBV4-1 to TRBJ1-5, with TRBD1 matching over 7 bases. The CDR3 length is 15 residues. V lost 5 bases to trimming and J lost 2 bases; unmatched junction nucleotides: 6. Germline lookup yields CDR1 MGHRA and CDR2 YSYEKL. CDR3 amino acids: CASSSRQGGNQPQHF. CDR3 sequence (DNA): TGCGCCAGCAGCTCCCGACAGGGAGGCAATCAGCCCCAGCATTTT.

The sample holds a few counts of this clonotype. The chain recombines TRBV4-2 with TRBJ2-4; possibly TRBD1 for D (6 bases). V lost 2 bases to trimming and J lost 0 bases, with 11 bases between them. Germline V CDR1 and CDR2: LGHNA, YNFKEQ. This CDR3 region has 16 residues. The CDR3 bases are TGTGCCAGCAGCCAACAGGGGTCCCTAGCCAAAAACATTCAGTACTTC. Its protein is CASSQQGSLAKNIQYF.

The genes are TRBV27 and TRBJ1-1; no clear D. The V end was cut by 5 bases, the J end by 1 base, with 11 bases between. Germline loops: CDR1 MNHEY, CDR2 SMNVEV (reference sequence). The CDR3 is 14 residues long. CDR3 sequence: CASSPLERNTEAFF. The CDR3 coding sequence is TGTGCCAGCAGTCCCTTAGAGAGGAACACTGAAGCTTTCTTT.

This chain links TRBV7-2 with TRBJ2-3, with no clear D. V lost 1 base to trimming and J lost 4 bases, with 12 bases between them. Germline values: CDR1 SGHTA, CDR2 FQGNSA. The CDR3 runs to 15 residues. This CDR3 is CASSLGATRSDTQYF. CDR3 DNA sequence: TGTGCCAGCAGCTTAGGGGCAACCCGCTCAGATACGCAGTATTTT.

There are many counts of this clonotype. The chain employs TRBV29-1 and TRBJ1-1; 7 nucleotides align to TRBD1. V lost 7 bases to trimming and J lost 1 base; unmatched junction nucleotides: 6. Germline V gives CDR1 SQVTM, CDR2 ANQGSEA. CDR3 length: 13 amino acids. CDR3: CSGGTARNTEAFF. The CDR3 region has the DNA TGCAGCGGTGGGACAGCTAGGAACACTGAAGCTTTCTTT.

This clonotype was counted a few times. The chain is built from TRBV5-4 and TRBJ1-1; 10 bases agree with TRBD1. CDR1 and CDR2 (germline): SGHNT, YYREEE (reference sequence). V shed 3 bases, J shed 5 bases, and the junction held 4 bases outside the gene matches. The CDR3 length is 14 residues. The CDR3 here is CASSSGQGVTEAFF. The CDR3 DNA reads TGTGCCAGCAGCTCAGGACAGGGGGTTACTGAAGCTTTCTTT.

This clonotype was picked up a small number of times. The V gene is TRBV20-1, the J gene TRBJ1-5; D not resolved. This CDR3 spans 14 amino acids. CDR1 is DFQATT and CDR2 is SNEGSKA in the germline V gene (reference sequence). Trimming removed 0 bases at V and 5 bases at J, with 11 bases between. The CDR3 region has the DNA TGCAGTGCTAGAGATCGAAGGTCGGATCAGCCCCAGCATTTT. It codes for CSARDRRSDQPQHF.

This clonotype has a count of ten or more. The CDR3 sequence is CSVEEGGRINEQFF. CDR3 DNA: TGCAGCGTTGAAGAGGGGGGGCGAATCAATGAGCAGTTCTTC. The chain links TRBV29-1 to TRBJ2-1; D is possibly TRBD2 (7 bases). Germline V CDR1 and CDR2: SQVTM, ANQGSEA. V was trimmed by 0 bases and J by 6 bases, leaving 12 bases between them. This CDR3 comprises 14 residues.

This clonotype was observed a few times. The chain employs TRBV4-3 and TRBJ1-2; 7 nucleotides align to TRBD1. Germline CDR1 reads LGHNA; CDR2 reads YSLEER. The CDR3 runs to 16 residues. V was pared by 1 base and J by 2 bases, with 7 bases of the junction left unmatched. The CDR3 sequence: CASSQALTGLNYGYTF. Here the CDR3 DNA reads TGCGCCAGCAGCCAAGCCTTGACAGGGCTAAACTATGGCTACACCTTC.